The 18 T cell receptor beta chains in this list originate from one sample, sequenced in a study of preoperative IRX-2 immunotherapy in early breast cancer. The assay was immunoSEQ multiplex PCR, and TCRdb's table has in-frame clones only and misses some. The table has several thousand clones, 80% seen once. The treatment denotes: preoperative locoregional IRX-2 cytokine immunotherapy. The input for sequencing was tumor tissue, taken after IRX-2 immunotherapy. These TCRs come from a human donor with breast cancer.

This clone is deemed medium-sized. The J gene is TRBJ1-1, the V gene TRBV19, with D perhaps TRBD1 (5 bases). CDR1 LNHDA and CDR2 SQIVND come from the germline V gene (reference sequence). Trimming took off 4 bases at V and 1 base at J, with 16 bases between the two ends. This CDR3 comprises 16 residues. CDR3 nucleotide sequence: TGTGCCAGTAGTAGCCGGGACCTCTTTGCGAACACTGAAGCTTTCTTT. This gives the protein CASSSRDLFANTEAFF.

CDR3 sequence reads: CASSYLETGWMNTEAFF. In DNA, the CDR3 is TGTGCCAGCAGCTACCTGGAGACAGGGTGGATGAACACTGAAGCTTTCTTT. The chain uses TRBV6-8 and TRBJ1-1; 7 nucleotides line up with TRBD1. V shed 6 bases, J shed 0 bases, and the junction held 13 bases outside the gene matches. Germline V CDR1 and CDR2: MNHGY, SAAAGT. The CDR3 has 17 amino acids.

This chain joins TRBV28 and TRBJ1-6; D call uncertain. Trimming left V 5 bases short and J 7 bases short, with 15 bases between. CDR3 length: 15 amino acids. Germline loops: CDR1 MDHEN, CDR2 SYDVKM. The CDR3 bases are TGTGCCAGCAGTGCCTTTCTGGTCTCGAATTCACCCCTCCACTTT. Translated: CASSAFLVSNSPLHF.

The gene calls are TRBV19 and TRBJ2-1, with D unresolved. V lost 6 bases and J 6 bases, leaving 9 bases between the germline ends. Germline V gene sequence: CDR1 LNHDA, CDR2 SQIVND (reference sequence). The CDR3 is made up of 12 amino acids. The DNA of the CDR3 is TGTGCCAGTAGCCTATCTCGCAATGAGCAGTTCTTC. Encoded protein: CASSLSRNEQFF.

This clone was observed a few times. The chain joins TRBV25-1 to TRBJ1-2; D ambiguous. The CDR3 is made up of 12 amino acids. The germline V and J ends were trimmed by 6 bases and 3 bases, with 8 bases remaining between them. Germline-derived CDR1 and CDR2 are MGHDK and SYGVNS. The CDR3: CASRGVDYGYTF. The DNA of the CDR3 is TGTGCCAGCAGGGGTGTCGACTATGGCTACACCTTC.

The rearrangement uses TRBV7-8 and TRBJ2-3, with 7 nucleotides matching TRBD2. The CDR3 contains 13 residues. The V gene's germline CDR1 is SGHVS and CDR2 FQNEAQ. The ends lost 5 bases at V and 8 bases at J; junction bases unmatched: 7. The CDR3 protein is CASSQGEGTTQYF. The CDR3 DNA sequence: TGTGCCAGCAGCCAAGGGGAGGGGACTACGCAGTATTTT. The full variable domain, rest sourced from reference TRBV7-8 and TRBJ2-3, is GAGVSQSPRYKVAKRGQDVALRCDPISGHVSLFWYQQALGQGPEFLTYFQNEAQLDKSGLPSDRFFAERPEGSVSTLKIQRTQQEDSAVYLCASSQGEGTTQYFGPGTRLTVL.

The V and J genes are TRBV28 and TRBJ1-1; 8 nucleotides match TRBD1. The CDR3 extends over 21 amino acids. V gave up 5 bases and J gave up 10 bases; unmatched junction bases: 33. Germline CDR1 is MDHEN and CDR2 is SYDVKM. CDR3 in DNA: TGTGCCAGCAGTCCGGGACAGGACAGCAACACCAACACCTTTACCCCTAAGGGAGCTTTCTTT. This translates into CASSPGQDSNTNTFTPKGAFF.

The V call is TRBV5-1, the J call TRBJ1-5; 8 positions agree with TRBD1. Trimming at V came to 0 bases and at J to 4 bases, leaving 0 bases not matched to a gene. Germline CDR1 SGHRS, CDR2 YFSETQ. The CDR3 extends over 14 amino acids. In nucleotides, the CDR3 is TGCGCCAGCAGCTTGGGGACAGGGAATCAGCCCCAGCATTTT. Residues: CASSLGTGNQPQHF. Together with reference TRBV5-1 and TRBJ1-5, the CDR3 gives the full variable domain: KAGVTQTPRYLIKTRGQQVTLSCSPISGHRSVSWYQQTPGQGLQFLFEYFSETQRNKGNFPGRFSGRQFSNSRSEMNVSTLELGDSALYLCASSLGTGNQPQHFGDGTRLSIL.

The chain is built from TRBV14 and TRBJ2-2; 9 nucleotides align to TRBD2. Germline loops: CDR1 SGHDN, CDR2 FVKESK. The CDR3 has 15 residues. Trimming removed 8 bases from V and 6 bases from J; junction bases left unmatched: 10. CDR3 loop: CASADRGLASGELFF. CDR3 DNA sequence: TGTGCCAGCGCGGACCGGGGACTAGCATCCGGGGAGCTGTTTTTT.

The gene calls are TRBV14 and TRBJ1-4, with TRBD1 as a possible D gene (6 bases). V was clipped by 6 bases and J by 7 bases, with 12 bases between them. The germline gives CDR1 SGHDN, CDR2 FVKESK. CDR3 length: 13 residues. CDR3 amino acids: CASRFQGTEKLFF. CDR3 DNA sequence: TGTGCCAGCAGATTCCAGGGGACTGAAAAACTGTTTTTT.

This clone has a single count. The chain links TRBV28 to TRBJ1-4; D is unresolved. Germline V gene lookup returns CDR1 MDHEN and CDR2 SYDVKM. V shed 7 bases and J shed 6 bases, with 12 bases lying between them. CDR3 size: 13 residues. In DNA, the CDR3 is TGTGCCAGCACCCCCCCAGGCTATGAAAAACTGTTTTTT. Translation: CASTPPGYEKLFF.

This clone turned up a few times. This chain joins TRBV1 and TRBJ1-6; the table's D gene call, TRBD1, was not cross checked with the DNA. TRBV1 is a documented pseudogene. The CDR3 contains 15 residues. The CDR3 nucleotides are TGCGCCAGCAGCCCGGGACAGGGGGTCAGTGTACCCCTCCACTTT. The encoded protein is CASSPGQGVSVPLHF.

The rearrangement uses TRBV11-3 and TRBJ2-7, with D perhaps TRBD2 (5 bases). The CDR3 is 14 residues long. Germline-derived CDR1 and CDR2 are SGHNT and YENEEA. V was cut by 0 bases and J by 4 bases, with 10 bases left in between. The CDR3 bases are TGTGCCAGCAGCTTAGAACTGACGGGGTACGAGCAGTACTTC. It encodes CASSLELTGYEQYF.

This clone was seen a single time. The genes are TRBV29-1 and TRBJ2-3; 12 nucleotides align to TRBD2. The trim removed 4 bases at V and 8 bases at J, leaving 10 bases unmatched. The CDR3 totals 15 residues. From germline, CDR1 is SQVTM and CDR2 ANQGSEA. The CDR3 sequence: CSVASTSGGPGTQYF. CDR3 coding DNA: TGCAGCGTTGCCTCGACTAGCGGGGGCCCGGGTACGCAGTATTTT.

The chain has TRBV6-1 and TRBJ1-2, with 7 bases fitting TRBD1. From germline, CDR1 is MNHNS and CDR2 SASEGT. Trimming removed 1 base from V and 4 bases from J; junction bases left unmatched: 15. The CDR3 covers 18 residues. The CDR3: CASSEVRQGETVTYGYTF. The DNA of the CDR3 is TGTGCCAGCAGTGAAGTCCGACAGGGTGAAACGGTTACCTATGGCTACACCTTC.

The chain carries TRBV28 and TRBJ2-3; D possibly uses TRBD1 or TRBD2 (5 bases each). CDR3 size: 17 residues. The germline V and J ends were trimmed by 3 bases and 2 bases, with 18 bases remaining between them. Per germline, CDR1 MDHEN and CDR2 SYDVKM. The CDR3 nucleotides read TGTGCCAGCAGTTTGGGGGAAGGTACAGAGAACACAGATACGCAGTATTTT. Translating gives CASSLGEGTENTDTQYF.

The chain links TRBV7-8 to TRBJ2-7; weak D call: TRBD2 (6 bases). Germline V lookup: CDR1 SGHVS, CDR2 FQNEAQ. The V and J ends lost 4 bases and 2 bases respectively, with 9 bases between them. The CDR3 extends over 13 amino acids. The CDR3 DNA sequence: TGTGCCAGCAGCTACGGGAGTACCTACGAGCAGTACTTC. Its protein is CASSYGSTYEQYF.

The chain has TRBV15 and TRBJ2-7; D may be TRBD1 (6 bases). The CDR3 runs 15 residues. Trimming took off 0 bases at V and 4 bases at J, with 13 bases between the two ends. CDR1 and CDR2 (germline): LNHNV, YYDKDF (reference sequence). The CDR3 sequence: CATSRERQARYEQYF. The CDR3 DNA is TGTGCCACCAGCAGAGAAAGACAGGCCAGGTACGAGCAGTACTTC.